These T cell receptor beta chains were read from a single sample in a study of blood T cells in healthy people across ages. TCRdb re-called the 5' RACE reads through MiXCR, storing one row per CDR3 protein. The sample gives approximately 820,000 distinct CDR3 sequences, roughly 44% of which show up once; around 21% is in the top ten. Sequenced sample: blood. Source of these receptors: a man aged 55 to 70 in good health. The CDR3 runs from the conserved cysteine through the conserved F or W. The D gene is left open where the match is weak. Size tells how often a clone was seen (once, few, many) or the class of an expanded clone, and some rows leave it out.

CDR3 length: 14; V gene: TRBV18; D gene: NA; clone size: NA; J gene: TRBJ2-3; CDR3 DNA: TGTGCCAGCTCACCTACCTGGGGCACAGATACGCAGTATTTT; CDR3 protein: CASSPTWGTDTQYF
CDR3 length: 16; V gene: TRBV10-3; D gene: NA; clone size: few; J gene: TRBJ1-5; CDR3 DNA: TGTGCCATCAGTGAGCGCCAGGGGCATAGCAATCAGCCCCAGCATTTT; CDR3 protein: CAISERQGHSNQPQHF
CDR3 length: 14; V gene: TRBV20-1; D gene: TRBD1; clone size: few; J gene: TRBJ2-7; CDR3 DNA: TGCAGTGCTAGTTCAGGGACAGGGGGATATGAGCAGTACTTC; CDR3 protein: CSASSGTGGYEQYF
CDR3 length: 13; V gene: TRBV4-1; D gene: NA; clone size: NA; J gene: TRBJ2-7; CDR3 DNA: TGCGCCAGCAGCCAAGTTCAAGGTGTCGAGCAGTACTTC; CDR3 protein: CASSQVQGVEQYF
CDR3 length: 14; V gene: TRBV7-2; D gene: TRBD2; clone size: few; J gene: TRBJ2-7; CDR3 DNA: TGTGCCAGCAGCTCCGCTAGCGGGGGGCGCGAGCAGTACTTC; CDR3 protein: CASSSASGGREQYF
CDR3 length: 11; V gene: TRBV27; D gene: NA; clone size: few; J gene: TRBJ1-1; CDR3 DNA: TGTGCCAGCAGGATGAACACTGAAGCTTTCTTT; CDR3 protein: CASRMNTEAFF
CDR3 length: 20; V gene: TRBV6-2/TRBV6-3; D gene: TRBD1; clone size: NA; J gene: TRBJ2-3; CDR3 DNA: TGTGCCAGCAGTTACTATCGAAGACAGGGCGCGACAGGCTTCACAGATACGCAGTATTTT; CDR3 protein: CASSYYRRQGATGFTDTQYF
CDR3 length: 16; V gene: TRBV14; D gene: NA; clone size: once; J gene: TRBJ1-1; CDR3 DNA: TGTGCCAGCAGCCAAGGCCACAGGGTGTTGGAAACTGAAGCTTTCTTT; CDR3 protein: CASSQGHRVLETEAFF
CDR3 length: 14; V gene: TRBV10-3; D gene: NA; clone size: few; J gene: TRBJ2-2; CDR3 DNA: TGTGCCATCAGTCGGACAGCAAACACCGGGGAGCTGTTTTTT; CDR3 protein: CAISRTANTGELFF
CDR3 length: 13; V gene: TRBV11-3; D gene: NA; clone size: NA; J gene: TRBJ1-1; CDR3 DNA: TGTGCCAGCAGCTTAGCAGGGTCCGCTGAAGCTTTCTTT; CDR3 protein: CASSLAGSAEAFF
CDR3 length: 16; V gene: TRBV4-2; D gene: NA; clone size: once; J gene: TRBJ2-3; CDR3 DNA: TGTGCCAGCAGCCAAGAGCTAGCGTCTAGTGGGGATACGCAGTATTTT; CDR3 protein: CASSQELASSGDTQYF
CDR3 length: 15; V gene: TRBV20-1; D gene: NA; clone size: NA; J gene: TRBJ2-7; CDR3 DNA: TGCAGTGCTAGAGATCGGGTACGGCAGGGTCGCGAGCAGTACTTC; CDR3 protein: CSARDRVRQGREQYF
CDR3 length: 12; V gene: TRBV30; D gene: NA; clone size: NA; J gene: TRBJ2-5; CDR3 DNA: TGTGCCTGGAGTTGGGGGCAAGAGACCCAGTACTTC; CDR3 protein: CAWSWGQETQYF
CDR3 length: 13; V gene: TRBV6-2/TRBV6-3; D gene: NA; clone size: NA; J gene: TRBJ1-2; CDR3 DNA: TGTGCCAGCAGTTACCCTCGGACCTATGGCTACACCTTC; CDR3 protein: CASSYPRTYGYTF
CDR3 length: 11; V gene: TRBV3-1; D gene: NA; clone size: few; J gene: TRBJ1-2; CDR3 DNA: TGTGCCAGCAGCCATGACTATGGCTACACCTTC; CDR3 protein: CASSHDYGYTF
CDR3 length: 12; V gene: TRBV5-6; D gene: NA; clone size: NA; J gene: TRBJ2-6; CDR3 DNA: TGTGCCAGCGGTTCACTAGCCAACGTCCTGACTTTC; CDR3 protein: CASGSLANVLTF
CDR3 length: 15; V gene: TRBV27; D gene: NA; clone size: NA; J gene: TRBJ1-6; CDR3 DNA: TGTGCCAGCAGTTTAGACGCGACTCCCGGATTTCCCCTCCACTTT; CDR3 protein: CASSLDATPGFPLHF
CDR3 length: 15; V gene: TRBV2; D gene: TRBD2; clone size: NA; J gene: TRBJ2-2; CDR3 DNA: TGTGCCAGCAACTTGAGCGGGGGGAACACCGGGGAGCTGTTTTTT; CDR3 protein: CASNLSGGNTGELFF
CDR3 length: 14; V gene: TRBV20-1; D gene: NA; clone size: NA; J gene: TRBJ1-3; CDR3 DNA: TGCAGTGCTAGGACCGGGACATTGGAAAACACCATATATTTT; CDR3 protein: CSARTGTLENTIYF
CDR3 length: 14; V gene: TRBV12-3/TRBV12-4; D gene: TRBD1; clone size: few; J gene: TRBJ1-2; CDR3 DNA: TGTGCCAGCAAGCCCCCAGGGGGTATCTATGGCTACACCTTC; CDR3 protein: CASKPPGGIYGYTF
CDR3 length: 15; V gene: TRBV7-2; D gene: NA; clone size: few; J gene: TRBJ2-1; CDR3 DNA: TGTGCCAGCACCCCCTGGGGGGAGCGCTACAATGAGCAGTTCTTC; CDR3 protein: CASTPWGERYNEQFF
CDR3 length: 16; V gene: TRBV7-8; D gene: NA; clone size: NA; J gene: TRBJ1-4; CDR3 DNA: TGTGCCAGCAGCTCACTCCTAGGTGCAACTAATGAAAAACTGTTTTTT; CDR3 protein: CASSSLLGATNEKLFF